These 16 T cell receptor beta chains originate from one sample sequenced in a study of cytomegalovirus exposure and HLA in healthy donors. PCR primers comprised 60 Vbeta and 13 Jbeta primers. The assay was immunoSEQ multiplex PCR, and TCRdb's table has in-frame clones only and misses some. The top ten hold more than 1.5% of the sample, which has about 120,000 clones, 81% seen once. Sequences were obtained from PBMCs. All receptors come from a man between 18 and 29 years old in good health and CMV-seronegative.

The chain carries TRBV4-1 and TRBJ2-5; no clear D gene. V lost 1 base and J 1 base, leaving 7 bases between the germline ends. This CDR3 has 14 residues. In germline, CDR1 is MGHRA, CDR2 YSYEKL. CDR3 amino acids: CASSQVDFQETQYF. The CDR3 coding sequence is TGCGCCAGCAGCCAAGTAGACTTCCAAGAGACCCAGTACTTC.

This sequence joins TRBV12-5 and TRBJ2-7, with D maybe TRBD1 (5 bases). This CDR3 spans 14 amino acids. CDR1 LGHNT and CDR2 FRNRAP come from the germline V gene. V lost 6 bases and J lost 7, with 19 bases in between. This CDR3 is CASGHPGPPREQYF. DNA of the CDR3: TGTGCTAGTGGCCATCCAGGGCCTCCACGAGAGCAGTACTTC.

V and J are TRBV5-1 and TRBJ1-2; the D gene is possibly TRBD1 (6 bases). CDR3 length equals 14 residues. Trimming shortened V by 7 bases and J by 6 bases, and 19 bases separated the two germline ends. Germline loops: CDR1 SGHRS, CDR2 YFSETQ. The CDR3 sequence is CASALHRETDGYTF. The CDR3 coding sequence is TGCGCCAGCGCCCTCCACAGGGAAACGGATGGCTACACCTTC.

CDR3: CASSRQFLDFYGYTF. The DNA for the CDR3 is TGTGCCAGCAGCCGACAGTTCCTTGACTTCTATGGCTACACCTTC. This sequence joins TRBV7-9 and TRBJ1-2; weak D call: TRBD1 (5 bases). This CDR3 region has 15 residues. Germline CDR1 is SEHNR and CDR2 is FQNEAQ (reference sequence). The V gene lost 5 bases and the J gene lost 4 bases, with 17 bases spanning the gap.

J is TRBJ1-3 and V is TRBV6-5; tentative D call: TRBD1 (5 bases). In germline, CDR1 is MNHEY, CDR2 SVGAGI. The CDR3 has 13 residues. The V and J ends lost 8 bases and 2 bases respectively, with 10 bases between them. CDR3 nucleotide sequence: TGTGCCAGCTTTCGGGGGGCTGGAAACACCATATATTTT. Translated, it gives CASFRGAGNTIYF.

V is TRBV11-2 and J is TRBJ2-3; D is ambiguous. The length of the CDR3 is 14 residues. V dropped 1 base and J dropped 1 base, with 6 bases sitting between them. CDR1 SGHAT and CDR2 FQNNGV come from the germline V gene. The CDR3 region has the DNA TGTGCCAGCAGCTTAGGAGTAGGCACAGATACGCAGTATTTT. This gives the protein CASSLGVGTDTQYF.

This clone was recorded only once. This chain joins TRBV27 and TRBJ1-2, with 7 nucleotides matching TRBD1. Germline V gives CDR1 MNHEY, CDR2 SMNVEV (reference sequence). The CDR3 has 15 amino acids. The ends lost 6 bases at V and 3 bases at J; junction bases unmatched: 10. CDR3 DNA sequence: TGTGCCAGCAGCGGGACAGCGCTGAACTACTATGGCTACACCTTC. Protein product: CASSGTALNYYGYTF.

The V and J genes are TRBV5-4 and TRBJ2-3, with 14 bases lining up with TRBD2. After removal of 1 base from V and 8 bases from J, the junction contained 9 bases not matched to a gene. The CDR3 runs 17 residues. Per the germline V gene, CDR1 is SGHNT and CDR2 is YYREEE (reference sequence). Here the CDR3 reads CASSLPGTSGGKGTQYF. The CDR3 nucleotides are TGTGCCAGCAGCTTGCCCGGGACTAGCGGGGGCAAGGGTACGCAGTATTTT.

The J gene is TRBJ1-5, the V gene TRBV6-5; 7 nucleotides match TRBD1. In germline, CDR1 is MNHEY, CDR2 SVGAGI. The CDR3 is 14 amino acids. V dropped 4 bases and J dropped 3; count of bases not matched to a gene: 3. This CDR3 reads CASSLGQLNQPQHF. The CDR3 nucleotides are TGTGCCAGCAGTTTGGGACAGCTCAATCAGCCCCAGCATTTT.

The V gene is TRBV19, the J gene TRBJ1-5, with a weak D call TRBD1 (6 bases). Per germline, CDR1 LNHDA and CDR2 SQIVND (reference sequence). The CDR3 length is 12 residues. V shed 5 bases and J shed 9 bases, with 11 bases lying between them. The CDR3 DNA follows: TGTGCCAGTAGTGGGACACCCACGCCCCAGCATTTT. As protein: CASSGTPTPQHF.

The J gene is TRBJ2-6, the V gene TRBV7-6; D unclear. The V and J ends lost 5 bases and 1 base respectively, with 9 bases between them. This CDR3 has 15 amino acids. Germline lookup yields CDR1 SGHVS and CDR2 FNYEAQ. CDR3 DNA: TGTGCCAGCAGCCGAGACGGGTCTGGGGCCAACGTCCTGACTTTC. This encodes CASSRDGSGANVLTF.

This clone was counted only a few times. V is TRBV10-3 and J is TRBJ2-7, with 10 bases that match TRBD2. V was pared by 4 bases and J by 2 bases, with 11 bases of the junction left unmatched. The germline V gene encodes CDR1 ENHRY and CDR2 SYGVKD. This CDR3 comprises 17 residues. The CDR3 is CAISASGGALLPYEQYF. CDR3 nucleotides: TGTGCCATCAGTGCTAGCGGGGGTGCCCTTCTCCCCTACGAGCAGTACTTC.

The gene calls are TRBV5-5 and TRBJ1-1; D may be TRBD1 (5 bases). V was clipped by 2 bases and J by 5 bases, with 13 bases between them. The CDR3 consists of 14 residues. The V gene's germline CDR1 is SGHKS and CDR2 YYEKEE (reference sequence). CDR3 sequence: CASSLEGRNTEAFF. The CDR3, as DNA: TGTGCCAGCAGCTTAGAGGGGAGGAATACTGAAGCTTTCTTT.

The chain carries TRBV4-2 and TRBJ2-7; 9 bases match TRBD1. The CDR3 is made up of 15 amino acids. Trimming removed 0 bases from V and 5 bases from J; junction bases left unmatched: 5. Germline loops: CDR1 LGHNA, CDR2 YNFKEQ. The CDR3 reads CASSQDRGQGNEQYF. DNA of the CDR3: TGTGCCAGCAGCCAAGATAGGGGACAGGGAAACGAGCAGTACTTC.

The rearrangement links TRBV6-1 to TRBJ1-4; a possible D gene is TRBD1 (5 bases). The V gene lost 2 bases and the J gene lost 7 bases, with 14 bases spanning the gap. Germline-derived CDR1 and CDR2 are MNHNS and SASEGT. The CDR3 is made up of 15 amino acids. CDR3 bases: TGTGCCAGCAGTGAACCCCCAGGGTCCCCTGAAAAACTGTTTTTT. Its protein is CASSEPPGSPEKLFF.

The chain's CDR3 is CASTHTGELFF. For the CDR3, the DNA is TGTGCCAGCACTCACACCGGGGAGCTGTTTTTT. The V and J genes are TRBV7-9 and TRBJ2-2; D is undetermined. V was pared by 7 bases and J by 3 bases, with 3 bases between. The CDR3 spans 11 residues. CDR1 is SEHNR and CDR2 is FQNEAQ in the germline V gene (reference sequence).